This T cell receptor (beta chain) was recovered during a study of shared clonotypes between healthy human individuals. Deep-level running was used for the assay. Generated by immunoSEQ multiplex PCR, the TCRdb table keeps only in-frame clones and is missing some. The sample includes 550,000 to 850,000 clones, approximately 77% of them seen just once. To note about this clone: Its target is not known.

V lost 4 bases to trimming and J lost 7 bases, with 11 bases between them. Per germline, CDR1 KGHSH and CDR2 LQKENI. The CDR3 totals 13 residues. Whole-study results and caveats: When naive CD4 clonotypes were compared across several donors, approximately 4.9% were shared. Memory subsets generally showed smaller estimated richness than naive subsets did. Among donors, the sharing of clonotypes was expected to be influenced by sequencing depth.

The sample comprised memory CD4+ T cells sorted from blood. Subset of the sample: CD45RA-negative fraction. The clonotype comes from a young woman in good health. The chain couples TRBV18 to TRBJ1-5; D is unclear. The CDR3 bases are TGTGCCAGCTCACTTGGCGGAGGGCAGCCCCAGCATTTT. Amino acids: CASSLGGGQPQHF.